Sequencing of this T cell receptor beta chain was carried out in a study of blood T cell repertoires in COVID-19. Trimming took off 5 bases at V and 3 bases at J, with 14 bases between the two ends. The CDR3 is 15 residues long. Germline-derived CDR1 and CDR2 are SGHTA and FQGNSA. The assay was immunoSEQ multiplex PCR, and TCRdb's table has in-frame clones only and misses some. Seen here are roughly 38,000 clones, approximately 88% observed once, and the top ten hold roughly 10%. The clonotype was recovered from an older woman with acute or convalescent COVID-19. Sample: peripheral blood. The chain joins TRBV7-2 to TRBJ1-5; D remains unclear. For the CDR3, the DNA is TGTGCCAGCAGCCGCCGTTCGGGAGACAATCAGCCCCAGCATTTT. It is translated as CASSRRSGDNQPQHF.